This paragraph reports one T cell receptor (beta chain). Its target is unknown. The table came from immunoSEQ multiplex PCR; TCRdb's copy has only in-frame clones and leaves some out. This table holds around 50,000 clones, over 80% found once. This sample was taken from a study of a mutant IDH1 vaccine in newly diagnosed glioma. Overall study: The start of vaccination came 4-6 weeks after radiotherapy alone, or with temozolomide cycles.

V lost 5 bases and J lost 0; bases outside the gene matches: 7. CDR3 length equals 17 residues. CDR1 and CDR2 from the germline V gene are MNHEY and SMNVEV (reference sequence). Noted time point: week 5, during vaccination. Each dose of the vaccine consisted of 300 ug of mutant IDH1 20-mer peptide, with topical imiquimod. This sequence was found in a woman aged 40-49 years with glioma. J is TRBJ2-3 and V is TRBV27; TRBD2 agrees at 11 bases. This sample comprised PBMCs, obtained from a glioma patient whose treatment included an IDH1 peptide vaccine. The CDR3 sequence is CASSILRTSGSTDTQYF. Here the CDR3 DNA reads TGTGCCAGCAGTATCCTTAGGACTAGCGGGAGCACAGATACGCAGTATTTT.